The entry below gives a single T cell receptor (beta chain) sequence along with its context. Its cognate antigen is unknown. At the survey level, the v3.0 immunoSEQ assay was run. TCRdb's copy holds only in-frame clones and misses some; the assay was immunoSEQ multiplex PCR. Altogether around 30,000 clones are present, 84% being singletons, with the ten largest covering about 6.6%. The data originate from a study of long-term antiretroviral therapy in people with HIV. Regarding the study as a whole: Data on ART adherence, viral resistance or therapy changes were unavailable.

CDR3 size: 12 residues. The V gene's germline CDR1 is MNHEY and CDR2 SMNVEV (reference sequence). The germline V and J ends were trimmed by 6 bases and 5 bases, with 10 bases remaining between them. The chain uses TRBV27 and TRBJ2-5; D not resolved. The TCR originated in a man aged 18 to 30 with HIV. Sample: unsorted PBMCs, taken 0.4 years after starting antiretroviral therapy. In nucleotides, the CDR3 is TGTGCCAGCAGCCCTTTTGGGGAGACCCAGTACTTC. As protein: CASSPFGETQYF.